A single sample gave rise to the 9 T cell receptor beta chains below, sequenced in a study of CD8+CD57+ T cells in acquired aplastic anemia. TCR beta VDJ and CDR3 profiling used genomic DNA as template. TCRdb recomputed calls from the reads with MiXCR, one row per CDR3 protein. The table shows roughly 130,000 distinct CDR3 sequences, with about half occurring only once. The sample comprised sorted CD4+, CD8+, or CD8+CD57+ T cells (not recorded which) from PBMCs. These receptors were collected from a human donor in good health, serving as a control.

The V gene is TRBV29-1, the J gene TRBJ2-5; D unclear. In germline, CDR1 is SQVTM, CDR2 ANQGSEA. The CDR3 runs to 14 residues. Trimming stripped 5 bases from V and 2 bases from J, with 15 bases between. CDR3 loop: CSVTPHGPQETQYF. The DNA for the CDR3 is TGCAGCGTTACGCCCCACGGTCCGCAAGAGACCCAGTACTTC.

This chain uses TRBV11-2 with TRBJ2-1, with a weak D call TRBD2 (6 bases). This CDR3 has 16 amino acids. CDR1 is SGHAT and CDR2 is FQNNGV in the germline V gene. Trimming took off 4 bases at V and 0 bases at J, with 13 bases between the two ends. The CDR3 loop reads CASSSGPTSSYNEQFF. The DNA for the CDR3 is TGTGCCAGCAGCTCGGGACCGACTAGCTCCTACAATGAGCAGTTCTTC.

This clonotype appeared many times. The chain carries TRBV7-2 and TRBJ1-1; TRBD1 might be the D (6 bases). The CDR3 is made up of 18 amino acids. The germline V gene has CDR1 SGHTA and CDR2 FQGNSA. Between the trimmed V and J ends, which lost 1 base and 0 bases, there was a span of 18 bases. For the CDR3, the DNA is TGTGCCAGCAGCTTAGATACGTTTAGGGGGGCCATGAACACTGAAGCTTTCTTT. Protein product: CASSLDTFRGAMNTEAFF.

In this sample, this clonotype turned up many times. V is TRBV18 and J is TRBJ2-7, with 7 bases matching TRBD1. The J segment lost 12 bases and the V segment lost 5 bases, leaving 7 bases of the junction unmatched. This CDR3 spans 11 amino acids. Looked up from germline, CDR1 is KGHSH and CDR2 is LQKENI. The CDR3 DNA follows: TGTGCCAGCTCAGGCGGACAGGACCGGTACTTC. It yields the protein CASSGGQDRYF.

This rearrangement joins TRBV2 to TRBJ1-5; no reliable D call. Germline values: CDR1 SNHLY, CDR2 FYNNEI. Trimming removed 7 bases at V and 2 bases at J, with 18 bases between. CDR3 length: 16 residues. The CDR3 DNA follows: TGTGCCAGCAACCGTATATCTGCCGGTGGCAATCAGCCCCAGCATTTT. It specifies CASNRISAGGNQPQHF.

Concerning this clonotype: One base away lies a much larger clone, so this may be a sequencing read error. The V call is TRBV10-3, the J call TRBJ2-7, with TRBD1 matching over 9 bases. CDR3 length: 15 residues. Germline-derived CDR1 and CDR2 are ENHRY and SYGVKD. After removal of 10 bases from V and 7 bases from J, the junction contained 17 bases not matched to a gene. The CDR3 protein is CASSHPGQGWNEQYF. For the CDR3, the DNA is TGTGCCAGCAGCCACCCGGGACAGGGTTGGAATGAGCAGTACTTC.

In its sample, this clonotype was seen many times. The V gene is TRBV6-2 or TRBV6-3, the J gene TRBJ1-1; a possible D gene is TRBD1 (5 bases). The CDR3 runs 13 residues. Trimming shortened V by 5 bases and J by 0 bases, and 7 bases separated the two germline ends. Germline CDR1 and CDR2: MNHEY and SVGEGT. The DNA for the CDR3 is TGTGCCAGCAGTCGACAGTTGAACACTGAAGCTTTCTTT. Its translation: CASSRQLNTEAFF.

This chain links TRBV2 with TRBJ1-4, with 10 bases aligning to TRBD1. The CDR3 sequence is 15 residues long. V gave up 6 bases and J gave up 7 bases; unmatched junction bases: 8. Germline lookup yields CDR1 SNHLY and CDR2 FYNNEI. The CDR3 DNA reads as TGTGCCAGCAGGCGACAGGGGGCGCAGAGTGAAAAACTGTTTTTT. It yields the protein CASRRQGAQSEKLFF.

This clonotype turned up a few times. The gene calls are TRBV29-1 and TRBJ2-3, with 9 bases lining up with TRBD1. From germline, CDR1 is SQVTM and CDR2 ANQGSEA. V shed 5 bases and J 0 bases; nucleotides not matched to a gene: 3. The CDR3 covers 14 residues. The CDR3 is CSVTGGPSTDTQYF. CDR3 sequence (DNA): TGCAGCGTTACAGGGGGCCCAAGCACAGATACGCAGTATTTT.